A selection of T cell receptor beta chains follows, all from one sample in a study of T cells after yellow fever vaccination. One entry per CDR3 protein results from TCRdb running MiXCR on the 5' RACE reads. Found here are approximately 300,000 distinct CDR3 sequences, around 11% of them singletons; the top ten hold 3% to 3.5%. The source material was CD4+ T cells sorted from PBMCs, sampled 45 days after the yellow fever booster vaccination. The receptor set was obtained from a man aged 18-30 years who received the YFV17D yellow fever vaccine. Both conserved end residues are part of each CDR3. A D gene is named only where the DNA matches it firmly. Some rows mark clone size as missing; the rest say once, few, many or name a class of expanded clone.

CASSLTGGFGQPQHF TGTGCCAGCAGCTTAACAGGGGGCTTTGGTCAGCCCCAGCATTTT - TRBD1 TRBJ1-5 TRBV11-2 15
CSALLLGDEKLFF TGCAGTGCTCTCCTTTTGGGCGATGAAAAACTGTTTTTT - - TRBJ1-4 TRBV20-1 13
CSARDYHDRKNTEAFF TGCAGTGCTAGAGACTACCACGACAGGAAGAACACTGAAGCTTTCTTT - - TRBJ1-1 TRBV20-1 16
CASSFPGQQETQYF TGCGCCAGCAGCTTCCCGGGACAGCAAGAGACCCAGTACTTC many TRBD1 TRBJ2-5 TRBV5-1 14
CASSEDRASTDTQYF TGTGCCAGCAGTGAGGACAGAGCTAGCACAGATACGCAGTATTTT - - TRBJ2-3 TRBV28 15
CASSRTRTGSMEQYF TGTGCCAGCAGCCGGACCCGGACAGGGTCGATGGAGCAGTACTTC - TRBD1 TRBJ2-7 TRBV6-6 15
CSVPRTGKSANYGYTF TGCAGCGTTCCCCGGACAGGGAAGTCAGCTAACTATGGCTACACCTTC many TRBD1 TRBJ1-2 TRBV29-1 16
CASTRLAPNEQFF TGTGCCAGCACCAGACTAGCGCCTAATGAGCAGTTCTTC many TRBD2 TRBJ2-1 TRBV6-2/TRBV6-3 13
CASSYWSGRRDEQYF TGTGCCAGCAGTTATTGGTCGGGCCGGCGGGACGAGCAGTACTTC - - TRBJ2-7 TRBV6-9 15
CASKVGTGLAGLGTQYF TGTGCCAGCAAAGTTGGAACCGGACTAGCGGGGCTAGGTACGCAGTATTTT few TRBD2 TRBJ2-3 TRBV6-2/TRBV6-3 17
CASSIRQSSGGYTF TGTGCCAGTAGTATACGACAGAGTTCAGGGGGCTACACCTTC - - TRBJ1-2 TRBV19 14
CASSWGAGMIQETQYF TGCGCCAGCAGCTGGGGAGCGGGGATGATCCAAGAGACCCAGTACTTC few TRBD2 TRBJ2-5 TRBV5-1 16
CASSALGGLEEKLFF TGTGCCAGCAGCGCACTGGGGGGATTGGAGGAAAAACTGTTTTTT few - TRBJ1-4 TRBV28 15
CASSYNDGANTEAFF TGTGCCAGCAGTTACAATGATGGGGCGAACACTGAAGCTTTCTTT - - TRBJ1-1 TRBV6-6 15
CASSLGTGENQPQHF TGTGCCAGCAGCTTGGGGACAGGAGAAAATCAGCCCCAGCATTTT few TRBD1 TRBJ1-5 TRBV7-9 15
CASTPRGWELFF TGCGCCAGCACCCCGAGGGGGTGGGAACTGTTTTTT - - TRBJ1-4 TRBV23-1 12
CSYEEGAVPEAFF TGCAGTTATGAGGAGGGGGCAGTTCCTGAAGCTTTCTTT few TRBD1 TRBJ1-1 TRBV20-1 13
CASSALHGLLDNEQFF TGTGCCAGCAGCGCCCTACACGGCCTCCTGGACAATGAGCAGTTCTTC few - TRBJ2-1 TRBV7-3 16
CSARPGTGRSPLHF TGCAGTGCTAGACCCGGGACAGGGCGTTCACCCCTCCACTTT - TRBD1 TRBJ1-6 TRBV20-1 14
CASSLLPRKETQYF TGTGCCAGCAGCTTACTGCCGAGAAAAGAGACCCAGTACTTC few - TRBJ2-5 TRBV7-3 14
CASSQAPGVAKNIQYF TGTGCCAGCAGCCAAGCTCCAGGGGTAGCCAAAAACATTCAGTACTTC few - TRBJ2-4 TRBV3-1 16
CASSRGLGTSGTQETQYF TGTGCCAGCAGCCGGGGACTTGGGACTAGCGGAACCCAAGAGACCCAGTACTTC - TRBD2 TRBJ2-5 TRBV7-9 18
CASSHSGMVSTDTQYF TGTGCCAGCAGCCATTCCGGGATGGTAAGCACAGATACGCAGTATTTT - - TRBJ2-3 TRBV3-1 16
CASSLAAGTGSEKLFF TGTGCCAGCAGCTTGGCCGCCGGGACAGGGTCGGAAAAACTGTTTTTT - TRBD1 TRBJ1-4 TRBV5-5 16
CASRTGTHTGELFF TGTGCCAGCAGAACCGGGACACACACCGGGGAGCTGTTTTTT - - TRBJ2-2 TRBV12-3/TRBV12-4 14
CASSLTGRREVYGYTF TGTGCCAGCAGTTTAACAGGGAGGCGAGAGGTCTATGGCTACACCTTC few - TRBJ1-2 TRBV6-5 16
CASSSRGGVTDTQYF TGTGCTAGCAGCTCCCGCGGGGGGGTCACAGATACGCAGTATTTT many TRBD2 TRBJ2-3 TRBV7-7 15
CASSPGSGLHFTDTQYF TGTGCCAGCAGCCCGGGGAGTGGGCTGCACTTCACAGATACGCAGTATTTT - - TRBJ2-3 TRBV4-2 17
CASSYSTGGIYEQYF TGTGCCAGCAGTTACTCGACAGGGGGCATCTACGAGCAGTACTTC few TRBD1 TRBJ2-7 TRBV6-6 15
CASSKPTGTDGYTF TGTGCCAGCAGTAAACCAACCGGGACGGATGGCTACACCTTC few - TRBJ1-2 TRBV25-1 14
CSARLAGASNYGYTF TGCAGTGCTAGATTGGCAGGGGCATCTAACTATGGCTACACCTTC few - TRBJ1-2 TRBV20-1 15
CASSSPGSYQPQHF TGTGCCAGCAGTTCCCCAGGGTCGTATCAGCCCCAGCATTTT many - TRBJ1-5 TRBV27 14
CASSRSGGREVWGYTF TGCGCCAGCAGCCGATCGGGGGGCAGGGAGGTATGGGGCTACACCTTC few - TRBJ1-2 TRBV4-1 16
CSVNTGVGEQFF TGCAGCGTAAATACAGGGGTCGGGGAGCAGTTCTTC many TRBD1 TRBJ2-1 TRBV29-1 12
CASSFGISGANVLTF TGCGCCAGCAGCTTTGGAATCTCTGGGGCCAACGTCCTGACTTTC many - TRBJ2-6 TRBV5-1 15
CASSMQGSQETQYF TGTGCCAGTAGTATGCAGGGTAGCCAAGAGACCCAGTACTTC - - TRBJ2-5 TRBV19 14
CASVLGGNTEAFF TGTGCCAGCGTTCTTGGGGGGAACACTGAAGCTTTCTTT - - TRBJ1-1 TRBV6-1 13
CASSQERGRGYGYTF TGCGCCAGCAGCCAAGAAAGGGGGCGGGGGTATGGCTACACCTTC few TRBD1 TRBJ1-2 TRBV4-1 15
CASSPGDVETQYF TGCGCCAGCAGCCCGGGAGACGTGGAGACCCAGTACTTC few - TRBJ2-5 TRBV5-1 13
CASTTGPNTEAFF TGTGCCAGCACCACAGGGCCGAACACTGAAGCTTTCTTT few - TRBJ1-1 TRBV7-3 13
CASSLRGAHEQYF TGTGCCAGCAGCTTGAGGGGGGCCCACGAGCAGTACTTC - - TRBJ2-7 TRBV7-6 13
CASSSIGSQPQHF TGTGCCAGCAGTTCGATAGGGAGTCAGCCCCAGCATTTT few - TRBJ1-5 TRBV12-3/TRBV12-4 13
CASSLALSGYGYTF TGTGCCAGCAGCTTAGCCCTGAGCGGGTATGGCTACACCTTC - - TRBJ1-2 TRBV7-2 14
CASSPQGMETQYF TGCGCCAGCAGCCCACAAGGAATGGAGACCCAGTACTTC many - TRBJ2-5 TRBV5-1 13
CASSQEGTGREETQYF TGCGCCAGCAGCCAAGAAGGGACTGGGAGGGAGGAGACCCAGTACTTC - TRBD2 TRBJ2-5 TRBV4-1 16